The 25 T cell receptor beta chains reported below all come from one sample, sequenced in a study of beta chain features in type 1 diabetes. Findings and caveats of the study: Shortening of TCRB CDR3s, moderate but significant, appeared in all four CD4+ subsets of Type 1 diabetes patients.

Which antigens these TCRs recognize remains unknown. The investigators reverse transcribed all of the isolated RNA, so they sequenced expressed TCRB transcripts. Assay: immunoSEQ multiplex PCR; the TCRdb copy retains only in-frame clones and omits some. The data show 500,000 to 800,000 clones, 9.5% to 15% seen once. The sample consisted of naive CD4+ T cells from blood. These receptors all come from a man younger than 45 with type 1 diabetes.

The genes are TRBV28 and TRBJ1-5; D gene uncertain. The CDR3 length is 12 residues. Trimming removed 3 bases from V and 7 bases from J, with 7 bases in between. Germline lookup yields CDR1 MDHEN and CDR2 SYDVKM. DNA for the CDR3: TGTGCCAGCAGTTTTACCCCGCAGCCCCAGCATTTT. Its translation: CASSFTPQPQHF.

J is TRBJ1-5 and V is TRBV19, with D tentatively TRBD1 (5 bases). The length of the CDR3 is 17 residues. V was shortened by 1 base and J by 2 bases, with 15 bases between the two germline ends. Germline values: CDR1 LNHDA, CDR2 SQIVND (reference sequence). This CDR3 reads CASSIVGQGNGNQPQHF. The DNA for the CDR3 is TGTGCCAGTAGTATAGTTGGGCAGGGAAACGGCAATCAGCCCCAGCATTTT.

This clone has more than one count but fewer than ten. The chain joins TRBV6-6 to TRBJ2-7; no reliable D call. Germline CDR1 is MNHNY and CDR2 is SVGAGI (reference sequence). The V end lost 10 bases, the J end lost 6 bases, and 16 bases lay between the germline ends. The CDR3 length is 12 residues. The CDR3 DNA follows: TGTGCCACCCGTACTGGGAATTTCGAGCAGTACTTC. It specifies CATRTGNFEQYF.

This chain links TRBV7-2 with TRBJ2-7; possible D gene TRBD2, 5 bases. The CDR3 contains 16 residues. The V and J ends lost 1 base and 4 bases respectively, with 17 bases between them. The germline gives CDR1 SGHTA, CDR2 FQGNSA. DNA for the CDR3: TGTGCCAGCAGCTTAGGCCCCTGGGAGAGTAATTACGAGCAGTACTTC. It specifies CASSLGPWESNYEQYF.

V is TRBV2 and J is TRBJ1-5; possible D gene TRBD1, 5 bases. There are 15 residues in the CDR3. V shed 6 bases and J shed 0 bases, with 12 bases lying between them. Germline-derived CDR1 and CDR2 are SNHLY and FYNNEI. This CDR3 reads CASRPGVYSNQPQHF. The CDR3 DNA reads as TGTGCCAGCAGGCCGGGGGTCTATAGCAATCAGCCCCAGCATTTT.

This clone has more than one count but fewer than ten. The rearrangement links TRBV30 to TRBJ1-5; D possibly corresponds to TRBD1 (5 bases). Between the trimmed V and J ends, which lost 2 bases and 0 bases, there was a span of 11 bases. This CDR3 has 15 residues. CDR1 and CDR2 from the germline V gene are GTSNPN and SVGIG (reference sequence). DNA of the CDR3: TGTGCCTGGAGTCCGGGGGTTTATAGCAATCAGCCCCAGCATTTT. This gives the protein CAWSPGVYSNQPQHF.

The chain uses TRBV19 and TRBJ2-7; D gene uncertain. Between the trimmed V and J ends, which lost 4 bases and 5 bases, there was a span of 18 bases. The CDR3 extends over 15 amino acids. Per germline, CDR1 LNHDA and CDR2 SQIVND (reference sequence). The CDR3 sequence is CASSTNTVGADEQYF. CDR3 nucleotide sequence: TGTGCCAGTAGTACTAACACAGTGGGCGCGGACGAGCAGTACTTC.

CDR3 in DNA: TGTGCCAGCAGCTTATTTGGGGGTAACACCGGGGAGCTGTTTTTT. It codes for CASSLFGGNTGELFF. The V call is TRBV7-3, the J call TRBJ2-2, with D perhaps matching TRBD1 or TRBD2 (5 bases each). Trimming took off 2 bases at V and 2 bases at J, with 9 bases between the two ends. Per germline, CDR1 SGHTA and CDR2 FQGTGA. The length of the CDR3 is 15 residues. Using reference TRBV7-3 and TRBJ2-2 for the parts outside the CDR3, the full variable domain is GAGVSQTPSNKVTEKGKYVELRCDPISGHTALYWYRQSLGQGPEFLIYFQGTGAADDSGLPNDRFFAVRPEGSVSTLKIQRTERGDSAVYLCASSLFGGNTGELFFGEGSRLTVL.

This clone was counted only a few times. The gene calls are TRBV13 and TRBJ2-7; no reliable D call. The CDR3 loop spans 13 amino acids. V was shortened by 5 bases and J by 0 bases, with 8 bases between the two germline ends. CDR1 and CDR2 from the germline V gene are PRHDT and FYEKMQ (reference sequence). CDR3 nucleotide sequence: TGTGCCAGCAGCGGACCCAGCTCCTACGAGCAGTACTTC. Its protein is CASSGPSSYEQYF.

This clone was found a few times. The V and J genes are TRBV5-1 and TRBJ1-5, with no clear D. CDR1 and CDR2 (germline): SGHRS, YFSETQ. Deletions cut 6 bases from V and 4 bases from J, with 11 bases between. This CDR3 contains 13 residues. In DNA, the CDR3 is TGCGCCAGCAAACCCGAGCCAAATCAGCCCCAGCATTTT. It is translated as CASKPEPNQPQHF.

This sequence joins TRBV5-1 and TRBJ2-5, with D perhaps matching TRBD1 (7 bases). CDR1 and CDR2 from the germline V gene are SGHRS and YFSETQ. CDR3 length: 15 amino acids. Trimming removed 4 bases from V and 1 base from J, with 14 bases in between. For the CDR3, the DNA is TGCGCCAGCAGCCCTGGGCGGGACAGCCAAGAGACCCAGTACTTC. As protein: CASSPGRDSQETQYF. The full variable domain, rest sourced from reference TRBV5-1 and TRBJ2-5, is KAGVTQTPRYLIKTRGQQVTLSCSPISGHRSVSWYQQTPGQGLQFLFEYFSETQRNKGNFPGRFSGRQFSNSRSEMNVSTLELGDSALYLCASSPGRDSQETQYFGPGTRLLVL.

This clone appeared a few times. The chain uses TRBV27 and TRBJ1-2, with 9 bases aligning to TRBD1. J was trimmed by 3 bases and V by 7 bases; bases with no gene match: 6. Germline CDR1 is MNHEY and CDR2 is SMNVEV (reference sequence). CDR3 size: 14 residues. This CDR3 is CASKVGQGDYGYTF. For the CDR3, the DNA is TGTGCCAGCAAGGTGGGACAGGGAGACTATGGCTACACCTTC.

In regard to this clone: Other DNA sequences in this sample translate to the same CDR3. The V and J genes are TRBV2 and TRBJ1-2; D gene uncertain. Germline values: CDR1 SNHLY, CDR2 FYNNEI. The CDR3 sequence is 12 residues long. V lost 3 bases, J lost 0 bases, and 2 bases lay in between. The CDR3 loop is CASSEANYGYTF. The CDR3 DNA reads TGTGCCAGCAGTGAGGCTAACTATGGCTACACCTTC. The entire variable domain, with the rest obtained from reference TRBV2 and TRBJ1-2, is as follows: EPEVTQTPSHQVTQMGQEVILRCVPISNHLYFYWYRQILGQKVEFLVSFYNNEISEKSEIFDDQFSVERPDGSNFTLKIRSTKLEDSAMYFCASSEANYGYTFGSGTRLTVV.

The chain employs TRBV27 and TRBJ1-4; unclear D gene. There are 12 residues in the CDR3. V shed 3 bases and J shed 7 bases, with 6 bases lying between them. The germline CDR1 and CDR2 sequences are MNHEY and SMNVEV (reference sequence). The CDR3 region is CASSFPGEKLFF. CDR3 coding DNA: TGTGCCAGCAGTTTTCCGGGTGAAAAACTGTTTTTT.

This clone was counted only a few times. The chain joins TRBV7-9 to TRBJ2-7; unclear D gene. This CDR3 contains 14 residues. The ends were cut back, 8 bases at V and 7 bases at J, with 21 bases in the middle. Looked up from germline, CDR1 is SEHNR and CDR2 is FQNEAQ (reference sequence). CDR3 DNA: TGTGCCAGCGTTTCGGCCTCCCTCGCCGGGGAGCAGTACTTC. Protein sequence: CASVSASLAGEQYF.

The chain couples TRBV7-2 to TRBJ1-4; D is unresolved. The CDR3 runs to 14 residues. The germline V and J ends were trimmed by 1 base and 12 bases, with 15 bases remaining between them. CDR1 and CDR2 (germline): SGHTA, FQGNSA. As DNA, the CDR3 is TGTGCCAGCAGCTTAGAGGGCCCGAGCAAGGAACTGTTTTTT. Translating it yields CASSLEGPSKELFF. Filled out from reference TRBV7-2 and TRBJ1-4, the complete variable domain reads GAGVSQSPSNKVTEKGKDVELRCDPISGHTALYWYRQSLGQGLEFLIYFQGNSAPDKSGLPSDRFSAERTGGSVSTLTIQRTQQEDSAVYLCASSLEGPSKELFFGSGTQLSVL.

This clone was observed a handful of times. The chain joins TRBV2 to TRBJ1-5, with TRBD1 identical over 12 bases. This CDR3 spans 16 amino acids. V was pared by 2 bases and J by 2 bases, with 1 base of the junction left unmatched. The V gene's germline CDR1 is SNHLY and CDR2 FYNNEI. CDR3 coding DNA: TGTGCCAGCAGTGAAAGGGACAGGGGGCGCAATCAGCCCCAGCATTTT. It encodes CASSERDRGRNQPQHF.

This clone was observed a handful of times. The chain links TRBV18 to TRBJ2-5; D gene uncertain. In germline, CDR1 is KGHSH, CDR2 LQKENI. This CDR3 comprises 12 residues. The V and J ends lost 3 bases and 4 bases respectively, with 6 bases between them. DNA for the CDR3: TGTGCCAGCTCACCCGTCAGAGAGACCCAGTACTTC. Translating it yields CASSPVRETQYF.

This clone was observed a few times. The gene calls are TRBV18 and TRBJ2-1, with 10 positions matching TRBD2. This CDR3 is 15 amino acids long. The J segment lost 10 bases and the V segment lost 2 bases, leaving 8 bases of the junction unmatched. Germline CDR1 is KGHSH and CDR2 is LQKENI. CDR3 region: CASSPRVGTSEEQFF. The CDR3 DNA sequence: TGTGCCAGCTCACCAAGGGTGGGGACTAGCGAAGAGCAGTTCTTC.

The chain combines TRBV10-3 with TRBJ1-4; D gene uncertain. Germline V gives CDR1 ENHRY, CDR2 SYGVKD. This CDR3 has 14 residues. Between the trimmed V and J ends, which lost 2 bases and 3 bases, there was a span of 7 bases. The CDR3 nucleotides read TGTGCCATCAGTGAGGACGCGGCTAATGAAAAACTGTTTTTT. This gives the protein CAISEDAANEKLFF.

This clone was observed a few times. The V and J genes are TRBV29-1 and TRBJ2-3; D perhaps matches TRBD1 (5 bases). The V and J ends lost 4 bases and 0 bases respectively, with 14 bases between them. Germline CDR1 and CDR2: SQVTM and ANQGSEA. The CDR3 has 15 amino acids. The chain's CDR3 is CSVGADSSSTDTQYF. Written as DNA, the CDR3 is TGCAGCGTTGGGGCAGACAGTAGTAGCACAGATACGCAGTATTTT.

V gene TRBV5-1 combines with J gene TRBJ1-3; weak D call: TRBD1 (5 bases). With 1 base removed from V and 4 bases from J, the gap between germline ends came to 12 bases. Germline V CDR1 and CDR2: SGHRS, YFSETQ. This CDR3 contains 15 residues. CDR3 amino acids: CASSLSTGRGNTIYF. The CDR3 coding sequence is TGCGCCAGCAGCTTGAGTACGGGACGAGGAAACACCATATATTTT.

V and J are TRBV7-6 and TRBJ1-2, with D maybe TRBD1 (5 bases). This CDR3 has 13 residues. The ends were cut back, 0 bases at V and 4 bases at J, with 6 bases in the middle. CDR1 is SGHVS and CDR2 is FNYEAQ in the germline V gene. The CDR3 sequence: CASSLAGGYGYTF. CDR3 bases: TGTGCCAGCAGCTTAGCGGGGGGCTATGGCTACACCTTC.

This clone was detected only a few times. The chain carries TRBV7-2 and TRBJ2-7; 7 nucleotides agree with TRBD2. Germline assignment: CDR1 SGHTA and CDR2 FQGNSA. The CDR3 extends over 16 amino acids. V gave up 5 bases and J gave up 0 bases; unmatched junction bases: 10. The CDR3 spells CASSASSGVSSYEQYF. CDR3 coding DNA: TGTGCCAGCAGCGCTTCTAGCGGTGTGAGCTCCTACGAGCAGTACTTC.

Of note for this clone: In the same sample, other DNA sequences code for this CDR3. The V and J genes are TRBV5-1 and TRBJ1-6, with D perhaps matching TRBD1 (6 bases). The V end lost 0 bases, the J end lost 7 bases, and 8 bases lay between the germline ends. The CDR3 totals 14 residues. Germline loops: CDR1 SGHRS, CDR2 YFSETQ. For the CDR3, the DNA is TGCGCCAGCAGCTTGGAAGGGGGGAATTCACCCCTCCACTTT. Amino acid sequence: CASSLEGGNSPLHF.